This TCR beta chain comes out of a study of OX40 agonist ivuxolimab in advanced cancers. Germline-derived CDR1 and CDR2 are SGHKS and YYEKEE (reference sequence). CDR3 length: 15 amino acids. Trimming shortened V by 4 bases and J by 5 bases, and 15 bases separated the two germline ends. Measured with immunoSEQ multiplex PCR; TCRdb has only the in-frame clones, and not every one. The profile shows tens of thousands of clones, around 85% of them singletons. Concerning this clone itself: Antigen unknown.

Study outcomes and limitations: Partial responders receiving 0.1-3.0 mg/kg showed among the lowest clonal expansion.

This specimen was CD4+ or CD8+ T cells sorted from blood, taken in a trial of the OX40 agonist ivuxolimab. The sequence came from an adult with an advanced solid tumor such as melanoma, head and neck, liver or kidney cancer. The rearrangement joins TRBV5-5 to TRBJ1-4, with TRBD1 as a possible D gene (5 bases). The CDR3 nucleotides are TGTGCCAGCAGCCCCGGACAAGGTCAGAATGAAAAACTGTTTTTT. Protein: CASSPGQGQNEKLFF.